This T cell receptor (beta chain) comes out of a study of vaccination and CD4 T cells after COVID-19. Study as a whole: Cultures that served as controls received a CEFX pool, an HIV-1 Nef pool, or no peptide.

About this clonotype itself: The antigen remains undetermined.

Whole-study findings and limits: The study found median SARS-CoV-2-reactive clonotypes rising from about 20 to 38, not significantly. Post-vaccination, and not before, a median roughly 90% of reactive clones appeared in convalescent patients.

Sequenced with the Oncomine TCR Beta short-read assay was DNA taken from cultured CD4+ T cells. TCRdb re-analysed the PCR reads in MiXCR, keeping a single row per CDR3 protein. Altogether some 8,200 distinct CDR3 sequences are present, roughly 69% being singletons, with the ten largest covering under 20%. Treatment reported: approximately 9-day PBMC culture with coronavirus spike peptide pools or control peptides (ViraFEST assay). The CDR3 is 14 amino acids. V lost 2 bases and J 1 base, leaving 8 bases between the germline ends. Germline V gives CDR1 MNHNS, CDR2 SASEGT. Sequenced sample: CD4+ T cells from blood, cultured in vitro. The rearrangement uses TRBV6-1 and TRBJ1-1; no definite D call. The receptor was isolated from a human donor who had recovered from COVID-19. The CDR3: CASSERRGNTEAFF. The CDR3 DNA follows: TGTGCCAGCAGTGAAAGACGAGGGAACACTGAAGCTTTCTTT.